This T cell receptor (beta chain) was sequenced during a study of blood T cell repertoires in COVID-19. Clones were read by immunoSEQ multiplex PCR, and TCRdb kept only the in-frame ones, dropping some. The sample shows around 130,000 clones, about four fifths of them seen only once. The TCR comes from a human donor in a cohort sampled during active COVID-19. Input material: peripheral blood.

The CDR3 DNA sequence: TGTGCCAGCAGCCCGTGGGACAGCACTGGAAACACCATATATTTT. Translation gives CASSPWDSTGNTIYF. The gene calls are TRBV7-6 and TRBJ1-3; 7 nucleotides line up with TRBD1. Germline values: CDR1 SGHVS, CDR2 FNYEAQ. The length of the CDR3 is 15 residues. V lost 5 bases, J lost 2 bases, and 6 bases stayed unmatched.